This note documents a single TCR beta chain sequence. Its antigen is undetermined. The data stem from a study of response to subunit inactivated influenza vaccine. Findings and limits, study-wide: New T cells are recruited in small numbers by each seasonal influenza vaccination, according to the authors' suggestion.

Using its own MiXCR run on the RT-PCR reads, TCRdb lists one record per CDR3 protein. Of over 450,000 distinct CDR3 sequences in the sample, approximately 12% are singletons; the top ten hold less than 15%. The V end lost 3 bases, the J end lost 4 bases, and 13 bases lay between the germline ends. There are 15 residues in the CDR3. CDR1 SGHVS and CDR2 FQNEAQ come from the germline V gene. The material sequenced was PBMCs from blood, taken roughly 48 days after vaccination. The TCR sequence derives from a man in his fifties or sixties who received an inactivated influenza vaccine. The gene calls are TRBV7-8 and TRBJ1-3, with D perhaps TRBD1 (6 bases). CDR3 amino acids: CASSLSTGAGNTIYF. The CDR3, as DNA: TGTGCCAGCAGCTTGTCGACAGGCGCAGGAAACACCATATATTTT.